The rows below give T cell receptor beta chains drawn from one sample of a study of blood T cells in healthy people across ages. TCRdb reprocessed the 5' RACE reads via MiXCR and lists one record per CDR3 protein. Of 2 million or so distinct CDR3 sequences listed, around 50% are singletons. Source material: blood. All receptors come from a middle-aged woman in good health. The CDR3 runs from the conserved cysteine through the conserved F or W. D genes are given only for firm matches. The size field is filled for only some rows; it gives once, few, many or a size class.

j_call,clone_size,v_call,d_call,cdr3_nt,cdr3_aa
TRBJ2-1,few,TRBV2,TRBD2,TGTGCCAGCAGTTACCTAGCGGGGGGGACTTATGAGCAGTTCTTC,CASSYLAGGTYEQFF
TRBJ2-3,.,TRBV5-8,TRBD2,TGTGCCAGCAGCTTTGGGCTAGCGGTGGACGGAGATACGCAGTATTTT,CASSFGLAVDGDTQYF
TRBJ2-2,once,TRBV7-2,.,TGTGCCAGCAGCTTAGATAACAGGGCGAACACCGGGGAGCTGTTTTTT,CASSLDNRANTGELFF
TRBJ2-5,.,TRBV5-4,.,TGTGCCAGCAGCCTGGGAGTGATTATCCAAGAGACCCAGTACTTC,CASSLGVIIQETQYF
TRBJ2-3,.,TRBV9,.,TGTGCCAGCAGCGTAGTGGGCTTAGGGAATACGCAGTATTTT,CASSVVGLGNTQYF
TRBJ2-7,once,TRBV7-2,.,TGTGCCAGCAGCTCCAGGGCGGGATCCTACGAGCAGTACTTC,CASSSRAGSYEQYF
TRBJ1-2,.,TRBV4-2,.,TGTGCCAGCAGCCAAACCGGGACAAGAGCTAACTATGGCTACACCTTC,CASSQTGTRANYGYTF
TRBJ1-2,few,TRBV6-5,.,TGTGCCAGCAGTTACTCGGGCACTCATGGCTACACCTTC,CASSYSGTHGYTF
TRBJ2-1,.,TRBV19,.,TGTGCCAGTAGTAATGGGGGCCGAGACGTTCGGAATGAGCAGTTCTTC,CASSNGGRDVRNEQFF
TRBJ1-1,.,TRBV2,.,TGTGCCAGCAGCTCTACAGGGACCTCGGGCACTGAAGCTTTCTTT,CASSSTGTSGTEAFF
TRBJ2-5,once,TRBV5-1,.,TGCGCCAGCAGCTTGGTTGGGGATTCCGCCTACAAGCAGTACTTC,CASSLVGDSAYKQYF
TRBJ2-5,.,TRBV24-1,TRBD1,TGTGCCACCAGTGATTTCCCGGGGACAGGTCAAGAGACCCAGTACTTC,CATSDFPGTGQETQYF
TRBJ2-5,.,TRBV7-9,.,TGTGCCTGTTCGGAGGGGGGCGTCGAGACCCAGTACTTC,CACSEGGVETQYF
TRBJ2-1,few,TRBV7-9,.,TGTGCCAGCAGCTCCACTATGGGTCTAGGGATCAGCTCCTACAATGAGCAGTTCTTC,CASSSTMGLGISSYNEQFF
TRBJ1-2,.,TRBV7-9,.,TGTGCCAGCAGCTCCCCGCTGGCTGGGGGCAACTATGGCTACACCTTC,CASSSPLAGGNYGYTF
TRBJ2-1,once,TRBV6-5,.,TGTGCCAGCAGTTACTCGATCGCCGGACCCTACAATGAGCAGTTCTTC,CASSYSIAGPYNEQFF
TRBJ2-3,.,TRBV5-1,TRBD1,TGCGCCAGCAGCCTCCTCGGACAGGGGAACACAGAGACGCAGTATTTT,CASSLLGQGNTETQYF
TRBJ2-4,few,TRBV6-2/TRBV6-3,TRBD2,TGTGCCAGCACCGTCAGCGGGGGGGGAAACATTCAGTACTTC,CASTVSGGGNIQYF
TRBJ2-5,.,TRBV12-3/TRBV12-4,TRBD2,TGTGCCAGCAGTTTACTAGCGGGGGCTGCGGAGACCCAGTACTTC,CASSLLAGAAETQYF
TRBJ2-3,.,TRBV29-1,.,TGCAGCGCCTACGACTGGGGTAGCGGCTCTACGCAGTATTTT,CSAYDWGSGSTQYF
TRBJ2-5,few,TRBV29-1,TRBD2,TGCAGCGTTGCTAGCGGGGGGGCCGTCGTAGAGACCCAGTACTTC,CSVASGGAVVETQYF
TRBJ2-7,once,TRBV7-2,.,TGTGCCAGCAGCTTAGAGTGGGTGGGCGAGCAGTACTTC,CASSLEWVGEQYF